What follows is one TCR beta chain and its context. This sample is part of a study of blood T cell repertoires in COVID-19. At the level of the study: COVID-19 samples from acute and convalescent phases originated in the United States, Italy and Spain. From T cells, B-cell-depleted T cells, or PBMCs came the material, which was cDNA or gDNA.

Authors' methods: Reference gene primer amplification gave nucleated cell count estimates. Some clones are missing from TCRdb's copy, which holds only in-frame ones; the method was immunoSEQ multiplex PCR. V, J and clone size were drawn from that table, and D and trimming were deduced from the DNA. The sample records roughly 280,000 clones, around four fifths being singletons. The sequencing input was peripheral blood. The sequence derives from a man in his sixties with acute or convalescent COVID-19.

The CDR3 here is CASSMRGLGEQFF. In nucleotides, the CDR3 is TGTGCCAGCAGTATGCGAGGGCTCGGTGAGCAGTTCTTC. V gene TRBV6-5 combines with J gene TRBJ2-1; weak D call: TRBD2 (5 bases). Trimming took 5 bases from V and 9 from J, leaving 14 bases between them. The length of the CDR3 is 13 residues. Germline V CDR1 and CDR2: MNHEY, SVGAGI.